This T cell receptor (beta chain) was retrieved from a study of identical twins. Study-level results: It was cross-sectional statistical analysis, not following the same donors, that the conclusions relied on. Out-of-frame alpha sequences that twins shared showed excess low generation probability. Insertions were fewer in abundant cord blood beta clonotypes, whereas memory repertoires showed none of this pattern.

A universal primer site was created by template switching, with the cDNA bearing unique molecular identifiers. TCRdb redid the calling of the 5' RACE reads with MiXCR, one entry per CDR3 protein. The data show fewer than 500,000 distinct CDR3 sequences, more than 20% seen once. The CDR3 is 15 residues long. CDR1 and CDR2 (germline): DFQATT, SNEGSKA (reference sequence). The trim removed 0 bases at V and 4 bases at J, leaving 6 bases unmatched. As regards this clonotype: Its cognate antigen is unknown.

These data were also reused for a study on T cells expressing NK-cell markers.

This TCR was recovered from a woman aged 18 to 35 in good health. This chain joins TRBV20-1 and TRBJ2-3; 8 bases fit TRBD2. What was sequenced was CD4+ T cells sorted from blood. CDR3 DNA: TGCAGTGCTAGAGATCATCGGGAGGGCCCAGATACGCAGTATTTT. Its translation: CSARDHREGPDTQYF.